The next 13 T cell receptor beta chains were all read from a single sample in a study of T-cell reconstitution after alpha-beta-depleted transplantation in children. Unique molecular identifiers were incorporated into the prepared TCRbeta library. Via MiXCR, TCRdb re-called the PCR reads, giving one row per CDR3 protein. The sample has more than 75,000 distinct CDR3 sequences; roughly a quarter are singletons. Sequenced here: PBMCs, sampled before TCRalphabeta/CD19-depleted stem cell transplant. These receptors were taken from a boy under 10 years old with acute lymphoblastic leukemia, due to receive a stem cell transplant.

This clonotype occurred many times. The chain combines TRBV28 with TRBJ2-5, with D tentatively TRBD2 (5 bases). Trimming pared 8 bases from V and 5 bases from J, leaving 18 bases between. CDR1 and CDR2 (germline): MDHEN, SYDVKM. CDR3 length equals 14 residues. The CDR3 bases are TGTGCCAGCGGCGATGGGAGTGCAATGGAGACCCAGTACTTC. It yields the protein CASGDGSAMETQYF.

This clonotype has a handful of counts. V and J are TRBV2 and TRBJ2-3; D is possibly TRBD2 (5 bases). Trimming cost V 6 bases and J 3 bases, with 10 bases left between them. The CDR3 has 13 amino acids. Germline assignment: CDR1 SNHLY and CDR2 FYNNEI. In DNA form, the CDR3 reads TGTGCCAGCAGGGTCGGAGGTACAGATACGCAGTATTTT. Its translation: CASRVGGTDTQYF.

The chain uses TRBV5-6 and TRBJ2-2, with D perhaps TRBD2 (6 bases). The CDR3 has 15 amino acids. Germline CDR1 and CDR2: SGHDT and YYEEEE. With 4 bases removed from V and 2 bases from J, the gap between germline ends came to 12 bases. The CDR3 coding sequence is TGTGCCAGCAGCAGCTCCGGGACTAACACCGGGGAGCTGTTTTTT. Translated, it gives CASSSSGTNTGELFF. The full variable domain, completed using reference TRBV5-6 and TRBJ2-2, is DAGVTQSPTHLIKTRGQQVTLRCSPKSGHDTVSWYQQALGQGPQFIFQYYEEEERQRGNFPDRFSGHQFPNYSSELNVNALLLGDSALYLCASSSSGTNTGELFFGEGSRLTVL.

The chain uses TRBV5-1 and TRBJ2-3, with D unclear. The V gene lost 6 bases and the J gene lost 0 bases, with 11 bases spanning the gap. The CDR3 is made up of 14 amino acids. CDR1 and CDR2 (germline): SGHRS, YFSETQ. The CDR3 DNA follows: TGCGCCAGCAAAGGAATGTCTAGCACAGATACGCAGTATTTT. Protein product: CASKGMSSTDTQYF.

This clonotype appeared a few times. The rearrangement links TRBV18 to TRBJ2-6, with TRBD1 identical over 11 bases. This CDR3 is built from 17 residues. CDR1 and CDR2 (germline): KGHSH, LQKENI. With 4 bases clipped from V and 2 bases from J, the junction kept 4 bases outside the gene matches. Here the CDR3 reads CASSLGQGAPGANVLTF. CDR3 DNA sequence: TGTGCCAGCTCACTAGGACAGGGGGCGCCTGGGGCCAACGTCCTGACTTTC.

The chain links TRBV5-8 to TRBJ2-1; TRBD2 matches 9 bases. The CDR3 consists of 15 residues. Germline trimming cut 5 bases from V and 0 bases from J; bases unmatched to any gene: 3. CDR1 and CDR2 from the germline V gene are SGHTS and YDEGEE. CDR3 sequence: CASRASGISYNEQFF. As DNA, the CDR3 is TGTGCCAGCAGGGCTAGCGGGATCTCCTACAATGAGCAGTTCTTC.

Only a few counts were recorded for this clonotype. The chain recombines TRBV10-3 with TRBJ2-3; tentatively, D is TRBD1 (6 bases). Germline V lookup: CDR1 ENHRY, CDR2 SYGVKD. CDR3 size: 15 residues. V shed 4 bases and J shed 0 bases, with 11 bases lying between them. The CDR3 here is CAISGRRGSTDTQYF. In DNA, the CDR3 is TGTGCCATCAGTGGTCGCAGGGGAAGCACAGATACGCAGTATTTT.

At least ten counts were recorded for this clonotype. The rearrangement uses TRBV7-6 and TRBJ2-7; D gene ambiguous. Per germline, CDR1 SGHVS and CDR2 FNYEAQ. CDR3 length equals 17 residues. The V end was cut by 1 base, the J end by 5 bases, with 21 bases between. The CDR3 coding sequence is TGTGCCAGCAGCTTAGTCGGTCCCGGGTCCCCCTTTAACGAGCAGTACTTC. This encodes CASSLVGPGSPFNEQYF.

The rearrangement links TRBV20-1 to TRBJ2-5; 8 bases are a match to TRBD2. The CDR3 is 13 residues long. The germline V gene encodes CDR1 DFQATT and CDR2 SNEGSKA (reference sequence). With 6 bases clipped from V and 4 bases from J, the junction kept 7 bases outside the gene matches. The CDR3 loop reads CSAVGLAGETQYF. CDR3 bases: TGCAGTGCCGTAGGGCTAGCGGGAGAGACCCAGTACTTC.

This clonotype has at least ten counts. CDR3 in amino acids: CASGRLRTDTQYF. In DNA, the CDR3 is TGTGCCAGCGGGAGACTCCGCACAGATACGCAGTATTTT. The chain employs TRBV6-1 and TRBJ2-3; the D gene is possibly TRBD2 (5 bases). Germline CDR1 is MNHNS and CDR2 is SASEGT. V gave up 8 bases and J gave up 1 base, with 10 bases separating them. The CDR3 sequence is 13 residues long.

The chain employs TRBV2 and TRBJ1-5; perhaps TRBD1 as D (6 bases). The germline V and J ends were trimmed by 5 bases and 4 bases, with 12 bases remaining between them. The length of the CDR3 is 14 residues. CDR1 SNHLY and CDR2 FYNNEI come from the germline V gene. CDR3 amino acids: CASSWEGGNQPQHF. The CDR3 DNA sequence: TGTGCCAGCAGTTGGGAGGGGGGAAATCAGCCCCAGCATTTT. Full variable domain (missing parts from reference TRBV2 and TRBJ1-5): EPEVTQTPSHQVTQMGQEVILRCVPISNHLYFYWYRQILGQKVEFLVSFYNNEISEKSEIFDDQFSVERPDGSNFTLKIRSTKLEDSAMYFCASSWEGGNQPQHFGDGTRLSIL.

The rearrangement joins TRBV5-5 to TRBJ2-2; 7 positions match TRBD1. The trim removed 4 bases at V and 6 bases at J, leaving 9 bases unmatched. The CDR3 is 15 residues long. Germline lookup yields CDR1 SGHKS and CDR2 YYEKEE (reference sequence). In DNA form, the CDR3 reads TGTGCCAGCAGCGTCGGACAGGTGGGGGCCGGGGAGCTGTTTTTT. Its translation is CASSVGQVGAGELFF.

The genes are TRBV20-1 and TRBJ1-4; TRBD1 matches 8 bases. V lost 1 base and J lost 7; bases outside the gene matches: 8. The CDR3 runs 15 residues. Germline V gives CDR1 DFQATT, CDR2 SNEGSKA (reference sequence). Here the CDR3 reads CSARVRTGRGEKLFF. In DNA form, the CDR3 reads TGCAGTGCTAGAGTCCGGACAGGGAGAGGTGAAAAACTGTTTTTT.